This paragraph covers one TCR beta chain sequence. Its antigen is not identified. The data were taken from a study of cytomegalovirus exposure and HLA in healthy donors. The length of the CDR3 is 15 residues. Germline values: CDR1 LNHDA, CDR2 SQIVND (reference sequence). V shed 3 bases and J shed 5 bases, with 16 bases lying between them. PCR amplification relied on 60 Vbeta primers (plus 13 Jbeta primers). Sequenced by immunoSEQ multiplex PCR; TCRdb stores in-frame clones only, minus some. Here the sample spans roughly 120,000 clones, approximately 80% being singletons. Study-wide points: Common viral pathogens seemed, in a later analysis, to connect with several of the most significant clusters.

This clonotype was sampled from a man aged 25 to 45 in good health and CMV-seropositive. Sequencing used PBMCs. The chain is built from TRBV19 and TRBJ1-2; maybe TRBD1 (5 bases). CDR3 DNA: TGTGCCAGTAGTATGGCTTACGGGGGTGCTTATGGCTACACCTTC. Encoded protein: CASSMAYGGAYGYTF.